Sequencing of this T cell receptor beta chain was carried out in a study of T cells in localized non-small cell lung cancer. V trimming: 2 bases; J trimming: 2 bases; junction bases outside the gene matches: 8. CDR3 length: 17 amino acids. CDR1 and CDR2 from the germline V gene are SGHVS and FQNEAQ. The assay was immunoSEQ multiplex PCR, and TCRdb's table has in-frame clones only and misses some. Here the sample spans more than 12,000 clones, more than 70% being singletons. The chain combines TRBV7-8 with TRBJ1-5; 8 nucleotides line up with TRBD1. This receptor was taken from an older female donor with stage I squamous cell lung carcinoma. Sequencing used peripheral blood, obtained before any cancer treatment. The CDR3 DNA reads TGTGCCAGCAGCTTAAATGGAGGACAGGGCGGCAATCAGCCCCAGCATTTT. This gives the protein CASSLNGGQGGNQPQHF.